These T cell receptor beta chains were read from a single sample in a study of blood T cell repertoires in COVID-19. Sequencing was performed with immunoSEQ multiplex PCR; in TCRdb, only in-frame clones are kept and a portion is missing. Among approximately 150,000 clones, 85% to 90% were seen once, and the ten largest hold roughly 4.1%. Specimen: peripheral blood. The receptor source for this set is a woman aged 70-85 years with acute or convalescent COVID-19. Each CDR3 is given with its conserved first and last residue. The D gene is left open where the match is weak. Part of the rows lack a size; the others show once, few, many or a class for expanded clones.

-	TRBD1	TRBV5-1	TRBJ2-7	CASSPGQARTYEQYF	TGCGCCAGCAGCCCTGGACAGGCCCGGACCTACGAGCAGTACTTC
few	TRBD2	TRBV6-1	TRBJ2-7	CASSDGLDYEQYF	TGTGCCAGCAGTGACGGACTAGATTACGAGCAGTACTTC
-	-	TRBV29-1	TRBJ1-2	CSVGGPGRDYNYGYTF	TGCAGCGTTGGGGGGCCCGGCAGGGACTATAACTATGGCTACACCTTC
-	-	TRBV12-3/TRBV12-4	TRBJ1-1	CASSLERDTEAFF	TGTGCCAGCAGTTTAGAACGGGACACTGAAGCTTTCTTT
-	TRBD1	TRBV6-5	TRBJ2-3	CACRALTGDTQYF	TGTGCCTGCAGAGCCCTGACAGGGGATACGCAGTATTTT
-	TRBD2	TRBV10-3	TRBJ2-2	CAIGTSTGELFF	TGTGCCATAGGGACTAGTACCGGGGAGCTGTTTTTT
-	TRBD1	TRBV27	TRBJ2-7	CASRRPIGQGALSSYEQYF	TGTGCCAGCAGGAGACCGATTGGACAGGGGGCTCTAAGCTCCTACGAGCAGTACTTC
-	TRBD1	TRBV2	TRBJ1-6	CASQPGTGGSSPLHF	TGTGCCAGCCAACCCGGGACAGGGGGATCTTCACCCCTCCACTTT
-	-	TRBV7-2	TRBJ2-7	CASSLVSIGEQYF	TGTGCCAGCAGCTTAGTATCTATCGGCGAGCAGTACTTC
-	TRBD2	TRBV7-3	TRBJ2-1	CASSLTPPGGTSNSNEQFF	TGTGCCAGCAGCTTAACCCCACCTGGAGGGACTAGCAACAGCAATGAGCAGTTCTTC
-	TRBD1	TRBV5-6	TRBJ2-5	CASSLGAAGQEETQYF	TGTGCCAGCAGCTTGGGCGCGGCGGGACAGGAAGAGACCCAGTACTTC
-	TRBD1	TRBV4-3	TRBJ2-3	CASSQDYRGADTQYF	TGCGCCAGCAGCCAAGATTACAGGGGCGCAGATACGCAGTATTTT
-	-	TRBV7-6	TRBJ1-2	CASSLGSGAGYGYTF	TGTGCCAGCAGCTTAGGGTCGGGCGCGGGCTATGGCTACACCTTC
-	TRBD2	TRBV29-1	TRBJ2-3	CSVGGLAGGPGDTQYF	TGCAGCGTTGGGGGACTAGCGGGAGGGCCGGGAGATACGCAGTATTTT
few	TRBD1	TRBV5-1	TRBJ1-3	CASSLVSSGGAGSRSGNTIYF	TGCGCCAGCAGCTTGGTTTCTTCAGGGGGCGCGGGGTCCCGCTCTGGAAACACCATATATTTT
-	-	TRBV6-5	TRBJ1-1	CASKTMATPNTEAFF	TGTGCCAGCAAGACGATGGCGACACCGAACACTGAAGCTTTCTTT
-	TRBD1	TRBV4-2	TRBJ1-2	CASSQDVRTGGDYGYTF	TGTGCCAGCAGCCAAGACGTACGGACAGGGGGTGACTATGGCTACACCTTC
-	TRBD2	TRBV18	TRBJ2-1	CASSRRTSGAYNEQFF	TGTGCCAGCTCACGTAGGACTAGCGGGGCCTACAATGAGCAGTTCTTC
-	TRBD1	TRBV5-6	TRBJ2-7	CASSEPGTGSYEQYF	TGTGCCAGCAGCGAACCCGGGACAGGGAGCTACGAGCAGTACTTC
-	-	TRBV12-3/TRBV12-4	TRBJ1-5	CASSLRREQPQHF	TGTGCCAGCAGTCTCCGCAGGGAACAGCCCCAGCATTTT
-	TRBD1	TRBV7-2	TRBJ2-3	CATNRGLTDTQYF	TGTGCCACCAACAGGGGCCTCACAGATACGCAGTATTTT
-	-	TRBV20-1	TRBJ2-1	CSAPGGEQFF	TGCAGTGCCCCCGGGGGAGAGCAGTTCTTC
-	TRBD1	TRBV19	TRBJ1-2	CASSIGPGQGANYGYTF	TGTGCCAGTAGTATAGGTCCCGGACAGGGAGCTAACTATGGCTACACCTTC
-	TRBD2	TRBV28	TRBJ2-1	CASRPAGTSVVYNEQFF	TGTGCCAGCAGACCTGCCGGGACTAGCGTCGTTTACAATGAGCAGTTCTTC
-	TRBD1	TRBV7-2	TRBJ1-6	CASSSRDRVFSPLHF	TGTGCCAGCAGCTCCCGGGACAGGGTCTTTTCACCCCTCCACTTT
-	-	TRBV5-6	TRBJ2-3	CASSLAGGVRATDTQYF	TGTGCCAGCAGCTTGGCCGGGGGAGTCAGGGCTACAGATACGCAGTATTTT
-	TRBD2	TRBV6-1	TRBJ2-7	CASSFGLAAEGTF	TGTGCCAGCAGTTTTGGACTAGCGGCGGAGGGAACCTTC
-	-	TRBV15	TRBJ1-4	CATSRVPNPGEKLFF	TGTGCCACCAGCAGAGTCCCCAATCCGGGGGAAAAACTGTTTTTT
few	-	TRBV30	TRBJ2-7	CAWSRDTSSEQYF	TGTGCCTGGAGTCGGGACACCTCTAGTGAGCAGTACTTC
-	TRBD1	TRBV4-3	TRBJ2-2	CASSQAPFGTGSNTGELFF	TGCGCCAGCAGCCAAGCCCCTTTTGGGACAGGATCTAACACCGGGGAGCTGTTTTTT
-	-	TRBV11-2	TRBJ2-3	CASSLVPTKIQPTDTQYF	TGTGCCAGCAGCTTAGTCCCGACAAAAATCCAGCCCACAGATACGCAGTATTTT
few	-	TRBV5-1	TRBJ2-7	CASSREGGEQYF	TGCGCCAGCAGCCGGGAAGGCGGCGAGCAGTACTTC
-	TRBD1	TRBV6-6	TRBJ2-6	CASSIIPTGGPWAGGANVLTF	TGTGCCAGCAGCATTATTCCGACAGGGGGCCCATGGGCAGGTGGGGCCAACGTCCTGACTTTC
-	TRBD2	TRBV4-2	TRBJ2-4	CASSPGLAGVRLAKNIQYF	TGTGCCAGCAGCCCGGGACTAGCGGGAGTACGTCTGGCCAAAAACATTCAGTACTTC
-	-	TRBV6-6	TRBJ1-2	CASSRTYGYTF	TGTGCCAGCAGCCGGACATATGGCTACACCTTC
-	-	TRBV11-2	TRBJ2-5	CASSLFGGRPQETQYF	TGTGCCAGCAGCTTATTCGGGGGAAGACCCCAAGAGACCCAGTACTTC
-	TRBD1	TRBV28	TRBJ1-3	CASRTTGGSGNTIYF	TGTGCCAGCAGGACAACAGGGGGATCTGGAAACACCATATATTTT
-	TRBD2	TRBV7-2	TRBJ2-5	CASSSTSGTRETQYF	TGTGCCAGCAGCTCCACTAGCGGGACTCGGGAGACCCAGTACTTC
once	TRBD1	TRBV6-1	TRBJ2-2	CASSEAPDRANTGELFF	TGTGCCAGCAGTGAAGCTCCTGACAGGGCGAACACCGGGGAGCTGTTTTTT
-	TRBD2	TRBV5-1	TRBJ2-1	CASSLAPGGSMAEQFF	TGCGCCAGCAGCTTGGCTCCGGGGGGATCGATGGCTGAGCAGTTCTTC
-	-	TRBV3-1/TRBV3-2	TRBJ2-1	CASSPSRGGVGGQFF	TGTGCCAGCAGCCCCTCGAGGGGGGGCGTAGGAGGGCAGTTCTTC
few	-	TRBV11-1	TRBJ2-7	CASSPGQRTYEQYF	TGTGCCAGCAGCCCAGGACAGAGAACCTACGAGCAGTACTTC
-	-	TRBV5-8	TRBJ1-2	CASSLDRVLYGYTF	TGTGCCAGCAGCTTGGACAGGGTTCTATATGGCTACACCTTC
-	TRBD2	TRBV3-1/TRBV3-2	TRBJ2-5	CASVVRGGYETQYF	TGTGCCAGCGTTGTGCGGGGGGGCTATGAGACCCAGTACTTC
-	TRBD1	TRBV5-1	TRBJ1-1	CASSWQGGNTEAFF	TGCGCCAGCAGCTGGCAGGGGGGGAACACTGAAGCTTTCTTT
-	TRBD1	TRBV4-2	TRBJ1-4	CASSQDPGQGNEKLFF	TGTGCCAGCAGCCAAGACCCGGGACAGGGGAATGAAAAACTGTTTTTT
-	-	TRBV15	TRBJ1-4	CATSPGLLGRNEKLFF	TGTGCCACCAGCCCTGGATTACTAGGGCGTAATGAAAAACTGTTTTTT
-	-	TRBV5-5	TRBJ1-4	CASSLAEDSPPIF	TGTGCCAGCAGCTTGGCCGAGGACAGTCCACCGATTTTT
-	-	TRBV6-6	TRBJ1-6	CASSYRVYNSPLHF	TGTGCCAGCAGTTACCGGGTTTATAATTCACCCCTCCACTTT
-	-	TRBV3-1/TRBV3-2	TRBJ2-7	CASSLPGAEQYF	TGTGCCAGCAGCCTTCCAGGGGCCGAGCAGTACTTC
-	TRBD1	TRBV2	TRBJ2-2	CASKRQGNTGELFF	TGTGCCAGCAAACGACAGGGAAACACCGGGGAGCTGTTTTTT
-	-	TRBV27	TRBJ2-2	CASSLVRGTGELFF	TGTGCCAGCAGTTTAGTCAGGGGAACCGGGGAGCTGTTTTTT
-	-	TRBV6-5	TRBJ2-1	CASSPPRNNEQFF	TGTGCCAGCAGTCCCCCGCGGAACAATGAGCAGTTCTTC
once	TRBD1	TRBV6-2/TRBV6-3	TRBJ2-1	CASSLSGQGAIRSEQFF	TGTGCCAGCAGCTTGTCTGGACAGGGGGCTATCCGGAGTGAGCAGTTCTTC
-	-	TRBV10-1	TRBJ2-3	CASTGPADTQYF	TGCGCCAGTACAGGTCCCGCAGATACGCAGTATTTT
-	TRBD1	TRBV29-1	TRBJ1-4	CSGTWTGGNEKLFF	TGCAGCGGGACCTGGACAGGAGGAAATGAAAAACTGTTTTTT
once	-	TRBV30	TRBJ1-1	CAWSTGRNTEAFF	TGTGCCTGGAGTACAGGGCGGAACACTGAAGCTTTCTTT
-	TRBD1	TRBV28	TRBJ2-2	CASSLQGGRGSTGELFF	TGTGCCAGCAGCCTCCAGGGTGGCAGGGGGTCCACCGGGGAGCTGTTTTTT